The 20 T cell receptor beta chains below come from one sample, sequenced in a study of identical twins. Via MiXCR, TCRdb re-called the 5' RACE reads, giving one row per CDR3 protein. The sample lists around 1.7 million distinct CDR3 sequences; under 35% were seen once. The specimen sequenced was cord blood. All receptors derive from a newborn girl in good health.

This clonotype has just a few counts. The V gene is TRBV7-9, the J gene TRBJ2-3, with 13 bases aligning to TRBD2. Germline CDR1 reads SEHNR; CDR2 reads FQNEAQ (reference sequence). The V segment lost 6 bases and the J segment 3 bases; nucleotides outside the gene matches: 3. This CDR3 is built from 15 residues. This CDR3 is CASRLAGGPTDTQYF. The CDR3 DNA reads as TGTGCCAGCAGACTAGCGGGAGGGCCAACAGATACGCAGTATTTT. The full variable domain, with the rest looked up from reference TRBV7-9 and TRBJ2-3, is DTGVSQNPRHKITKRGQNVTFRCDPISEHNRLYWYRQTLGQGPEFLTYFQNEAQLEKSRLLSDRFSAERPKGSFSTLEIQRTEQGDSAMYLCASRLAGGPTDTQYFGPGTRLTVL.

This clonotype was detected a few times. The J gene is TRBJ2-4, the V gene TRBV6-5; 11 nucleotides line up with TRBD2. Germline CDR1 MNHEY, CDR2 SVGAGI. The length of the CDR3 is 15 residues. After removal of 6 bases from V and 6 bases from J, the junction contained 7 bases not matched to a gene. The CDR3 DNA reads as TGTGCCAGCAGAGTCGCCGGGACTAGCGGAAACATTCAGTACTTC. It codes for CASRVAGTSGNIQYF.

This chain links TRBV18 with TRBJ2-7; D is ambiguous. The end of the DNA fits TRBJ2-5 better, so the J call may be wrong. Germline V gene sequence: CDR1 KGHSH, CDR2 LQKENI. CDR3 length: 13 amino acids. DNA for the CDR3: TGTGCCAGCGGCTCCGGGCTAGAAGAGACCCAGTACTTC. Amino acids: CASGSGLEETQYF.

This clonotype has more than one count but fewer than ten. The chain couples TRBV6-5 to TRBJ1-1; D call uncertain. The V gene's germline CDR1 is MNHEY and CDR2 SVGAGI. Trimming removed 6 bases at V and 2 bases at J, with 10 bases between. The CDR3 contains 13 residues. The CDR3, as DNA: TGTGCCAGCAGCACTGGGTTCAACACTGAAGCTTTCTTT. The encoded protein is CASSTGFNTEAFF.

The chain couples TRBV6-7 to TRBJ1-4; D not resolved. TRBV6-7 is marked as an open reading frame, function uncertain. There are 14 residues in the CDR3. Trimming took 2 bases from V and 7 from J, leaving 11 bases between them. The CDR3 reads CASSYKRAGEKLFF. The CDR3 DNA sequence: TGTGCCAGCAGTTACAAGAGGGCTGGTGAAAAACTGTTTTTT.

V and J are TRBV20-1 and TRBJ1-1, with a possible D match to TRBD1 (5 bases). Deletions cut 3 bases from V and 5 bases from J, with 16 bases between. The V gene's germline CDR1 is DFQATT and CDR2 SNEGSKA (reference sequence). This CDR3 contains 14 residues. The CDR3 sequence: CSASQGGLGTEAFF. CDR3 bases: TGCAGTGCTAGTCAGGGCGGCTTAGGGACTGAAGCTTTCTTT.

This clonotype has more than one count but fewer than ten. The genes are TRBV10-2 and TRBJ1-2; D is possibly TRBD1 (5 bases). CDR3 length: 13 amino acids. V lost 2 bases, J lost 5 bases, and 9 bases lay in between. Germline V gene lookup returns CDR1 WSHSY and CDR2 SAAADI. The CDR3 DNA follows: TGCGCCAGCAGTGAGCGGGCAGGGTATGGCTACACCTTC. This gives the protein CASSERAGYGYTF.

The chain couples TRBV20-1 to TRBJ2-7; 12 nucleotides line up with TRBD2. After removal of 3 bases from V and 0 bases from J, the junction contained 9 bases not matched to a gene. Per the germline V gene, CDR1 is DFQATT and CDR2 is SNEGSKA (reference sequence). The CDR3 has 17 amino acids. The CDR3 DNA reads TGCAGTGCTAGCGGCCTAGCGGGAGGGCCCTACTCCTACGAGCAGTACTTC. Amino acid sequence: CSASGLAGGPYSYEQYF.

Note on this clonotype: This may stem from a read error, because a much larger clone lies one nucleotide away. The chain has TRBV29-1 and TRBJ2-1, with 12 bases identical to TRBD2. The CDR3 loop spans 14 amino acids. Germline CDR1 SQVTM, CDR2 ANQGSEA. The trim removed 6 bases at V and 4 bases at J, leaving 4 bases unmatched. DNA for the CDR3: TGCAGCGTCGTGACTAGCGGGGGATACAATGAGCAGTTCTTC. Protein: CSVVTSGGYNEQFF.

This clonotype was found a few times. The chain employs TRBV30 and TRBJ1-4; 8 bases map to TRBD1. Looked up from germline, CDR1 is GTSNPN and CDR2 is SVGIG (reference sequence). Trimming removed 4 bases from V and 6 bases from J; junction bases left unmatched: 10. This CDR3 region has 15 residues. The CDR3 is CAWNKDRVADEKLFF. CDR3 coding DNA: TGTGCCTGGAATAAGGACAGGGTAGCTGATGAAAAACTGTTTTTT. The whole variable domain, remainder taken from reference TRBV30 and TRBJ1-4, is SQTIHQWPATLVQPVGSPLSLECTVEGTSNPNLYWYRQAAGRGLQLLFYSVGIGQISSEVPQNLSASRPQDRQFILSSKKLLLSDSGFYLCAWNKDRVADEKLFFGSGTQLSVL.

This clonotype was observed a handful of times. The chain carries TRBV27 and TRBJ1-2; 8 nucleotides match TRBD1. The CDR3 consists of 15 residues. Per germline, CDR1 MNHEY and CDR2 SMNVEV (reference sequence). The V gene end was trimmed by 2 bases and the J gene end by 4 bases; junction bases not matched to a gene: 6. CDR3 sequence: CASSLRRTGSYGYTF. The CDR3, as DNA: TGTGCCAGCAGTTTACGTCGGACAGGGAGCTATGGCTACACCTTC.

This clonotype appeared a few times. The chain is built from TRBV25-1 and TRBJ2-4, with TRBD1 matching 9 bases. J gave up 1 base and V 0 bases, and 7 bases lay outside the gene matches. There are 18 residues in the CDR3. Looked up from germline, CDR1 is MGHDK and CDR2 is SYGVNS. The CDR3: CASSEYGTGTGAKNIQYF. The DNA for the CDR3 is TGTGCCAGCAGTGAATATGGAACTGGGACAGGGGCCAAAAACATTCAGTACTTC. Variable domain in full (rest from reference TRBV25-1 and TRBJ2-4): EADIYQTPRYLVIGTGKKITLECSQTMGHDKMYWYQQDPGMELHLIHYSYGVNSTEKGDLSSESTVSRIRTEHFPLTLESARPSHTSQYLCASSEYGTGTGAKNIQYFGAGTRLSVL.

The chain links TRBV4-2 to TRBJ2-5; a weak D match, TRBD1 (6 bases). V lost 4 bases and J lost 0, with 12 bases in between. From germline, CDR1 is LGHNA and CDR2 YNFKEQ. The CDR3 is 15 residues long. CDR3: CASSRSTGDQETQYF. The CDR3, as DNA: TGTGCCAGCAGCCGCTCGACAGGCGACCAAGAGACCCAGTACTTC.

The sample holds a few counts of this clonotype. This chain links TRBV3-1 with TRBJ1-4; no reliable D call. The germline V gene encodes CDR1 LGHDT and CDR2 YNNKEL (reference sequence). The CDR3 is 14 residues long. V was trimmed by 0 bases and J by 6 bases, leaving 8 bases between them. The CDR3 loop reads CASSQEGLHEKLFF. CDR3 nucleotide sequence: TGTGCCAGCAGCCAAGAGGGCCTTCATGAAAAACTGTTTTTT. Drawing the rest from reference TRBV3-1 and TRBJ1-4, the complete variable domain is DTAVSQTPKYLVTQMGNDKSIKCEQNLGHDTMYWYKQDSKKFLKIMFSYNNKELIINETVPNRFSPKSPDKAHLNLHINSLELGDSAVYFCASSQEGLHEKLFFGSGTQLSVL.

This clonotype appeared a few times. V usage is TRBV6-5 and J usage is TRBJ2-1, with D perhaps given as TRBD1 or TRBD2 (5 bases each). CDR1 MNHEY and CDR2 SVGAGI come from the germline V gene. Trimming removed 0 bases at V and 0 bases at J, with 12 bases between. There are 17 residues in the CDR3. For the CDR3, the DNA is TGTGCCAGCAGTTACTCGGGGCTAGCCTTCTCCTACAATGAGCAGTTCTTC. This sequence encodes CASSYSGLAFSYNEQFF.

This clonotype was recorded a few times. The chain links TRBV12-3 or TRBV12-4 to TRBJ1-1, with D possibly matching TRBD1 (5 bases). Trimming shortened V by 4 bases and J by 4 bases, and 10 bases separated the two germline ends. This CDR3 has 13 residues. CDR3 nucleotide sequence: TGTGCCAGCAGTTGGGGCGGGGGCACTGAAGCTTTCTTT. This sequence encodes CASSWGGGTEAFF.

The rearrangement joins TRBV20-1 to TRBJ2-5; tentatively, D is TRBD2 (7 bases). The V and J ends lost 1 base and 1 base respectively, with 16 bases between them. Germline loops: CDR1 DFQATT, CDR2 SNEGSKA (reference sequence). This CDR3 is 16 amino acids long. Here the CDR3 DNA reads TGCAGTGCTAGAGCCCCGACGGGGGGCCTCCAAGAGACCCAGTACTTC. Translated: CSARAPTGGLQETQYF.

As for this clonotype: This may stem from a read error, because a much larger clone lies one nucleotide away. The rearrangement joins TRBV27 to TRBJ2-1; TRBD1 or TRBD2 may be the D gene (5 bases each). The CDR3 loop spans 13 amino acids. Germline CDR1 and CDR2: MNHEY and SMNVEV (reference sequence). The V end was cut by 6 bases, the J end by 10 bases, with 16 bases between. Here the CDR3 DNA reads TGTGCCAGCAGGGGACCAAGCTCCTACGAGCAGTTCTTC. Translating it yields CASRGPSSYEQFF.

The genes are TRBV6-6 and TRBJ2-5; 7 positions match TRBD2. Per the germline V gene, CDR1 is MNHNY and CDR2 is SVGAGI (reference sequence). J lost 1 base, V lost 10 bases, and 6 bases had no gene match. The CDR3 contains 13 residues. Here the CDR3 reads CATRLAAQETQYF. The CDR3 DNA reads TGTGCCACCAGACTAGCCGCCCAAGAGACCCAGTACTTC.

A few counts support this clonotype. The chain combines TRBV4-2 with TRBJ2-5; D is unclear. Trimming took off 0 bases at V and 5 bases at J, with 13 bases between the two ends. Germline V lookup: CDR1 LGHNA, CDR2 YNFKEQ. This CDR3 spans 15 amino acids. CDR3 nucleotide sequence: TGTGCCAGCAGCCAAGAACTGGTTGACGGGGAGACCCAGTACTTC. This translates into CASSQELVDGETQYF.